This TCR beta chain was sequenced during a study of T cell responses to AZD1222 COVID-19 vaccine. Points from the study as a whole: Repertoires were collected only later (after the peak T cell response had occurred). Spike was spanned by vaccine-associated CD4 TCRs, which were dominant at 160-218 and 743-854.

Profiled with immunoSEQ multiplex PCR; TCRdb holds only in-frame clones, not every one. The table shows 150,000 or so clones, with 80% to 90% occurring only once. For this clone: Its antigen is as yet unknown.

The CDR3 sequence is 15 residues long. Germline V lookup: CDR1 SEHNR, CDR2 FQNEAQ (reference sequence). Trimming shortened V by 0 bases and J by 1 base, and 9 bases separated the two germline ends. This receptor was obtained from an adult in good health. The chain uses TRBV7-9 and TRBJ1-1; D remains ambiguous. Sequencing was performed on peripheral blood, taken on day 0 of AZD1222 vaccination. This CDR3 is CASSLALRTNTEAFF. In DNA form, the CDR3 reads TGTGCCAGCAGCTTAGCTCTGCGGACGAACACTGAAGCTTTCTTT.